This is a list of T cell receptor beta chains from one sample in a study of T cell repertoires in ileal Crohn's disease. Here immunoSEQ multiplex PCR was the method, and the copy in TCRdb shows in-frame clones only, minus some. In the table there are about 1,800 clones, approximately 90% of which are singletons. Sequencing input: ileal tissue. The receptors were gathered from an adult with Crohn's disease. Each CDR3 is given with its conserved first and last residue. Each record gives: V gene, clone size, J gene, CDR3 length, D gene, CDR3 DNA, CDR3 protein. A D gene is named only where the DNA matches it firmly. Only some rows state a clone size, as once, few, many or a class for expanded clones.

TRBV4-3	.	TRBJ2-1	15	.	TGCGCCAGCAGCCAAGATGATCGGACTCACAATGAGCAGTTCTTC	CASSQDDRTHNEQFF
TRBV28	.	TRBJ2-2	14	TRBD2	TGTGCCAGCATATACGGGGGGGACACCGGGGAGCTGTTTTTT	CASIYGGDTGELFF
TRBV27	hyperexpanded	TRBJ2-1	14	.	TGTGCCAGCAGTTTATGGGGTAAGGTTAATGAGCAGTTCTTC	CASSLWGKVNEQFF
TRBV2	.	TRBJ2-5	13	.	TGTGCCAGCACAGTGGTGCAGCAAGAGACCCAGTACTTC	CASTVVQQETQYF
TRBV6-5	.	TRBJ1-1	13	.	TGTGCCAGCAGTTGGACGGCTAACACTGAAGCTTTCTTT	CASSWTANTEAFF
TRBV12-2	few	TRBJ1-6	19	.	TGTGCAAGTCGCTCACCTGGGACAGGGCAAGCCTTAGGTAATTCACCCCTCCACTTT	CASRSPGTGQALGNSPLHF
TRBV4-3	.	TRBJ1-6	13	.	TGCGCCAGCAGCCAAGACGGGAATTCACCCCTCCACTTT	CASSQDGNSPLHF
TRBV7-2	.	TRBJ1-4	16	.	TGTGCCAGCAGCTTAGGGGCAGGGGTTTCTAATGAAAAACTGTTTTTT	CASSLGAGVSNEKLFF
TRBV18	.	TRBJ2-6	15	.	TGTGCCAGCTCACCCACAGGGTCTGGGGCCAACGTCCTGACTTTC	CASSPTGSGANVLTF
TRBV2	.	TRBJ2-2	12	.	TGTGCCAGCAGTGAAGAACGCGGGGAGCTGTTTTTT	CASSEERGELFF
TRBV7-2	once	TRBJ2-1	14	.	TGTGCCAGCAGCTTAGGCGATACGGGCAATGAGCAGTTCTTC	CASSLGDTGNEQFF
TRBV5-8	.	TRBJ2-3	15	.	TGTGCCAGCAGCTTGTCGGGGCCCAGCACAGATACGCAGTATTTT	CASSLSGPSTDTQYF
TRBV5-4	.	TRBJ2-1	16	TRBD2	TGTGCCAGCAGCCCGCCGGGACTAGCTACGTACAATGAGCAGTTCTTC	CASSPPGLATYNEQFF
TRBV7-2	.	TRBJ1-1	14	TRBD1	TGTGCCAGCAGCCCACAGGGGGTTAACACTGAAGCTTTCTTT	CASSPQGVNTEAFF
TRBV4-3	.	TRBJ2-1	15	.	TGCGCCAGCAGCCAAGGACAGGGGACTAGCTATGAGCAGTTCTTC	CASSQGQGTSYEQFF
TRBV9	.	TRBJ1-4	15	TRBD1	TGTGCCAGCAGCCAACGGACAGGGGGAGGAGAAAAACTGTTTTTT	CASSQRTGGGEKLFF
TRBV9	.	TRBJ2-1	16	TRBD2	TGTGCCAGCAGCGTAACGACTAGCGCGGGCTACAATGAGCAGTTCTTC	CASSVTTSAGYNEQFF
TRBV2	.	TRBJ1-4	14	.	TGTGCCAGCACACAACTTGCAACTAATGAAAAACTGTTTTTT	CASTQLATNEKLFF
TRBV11-1	.	TRBJ1-6	13	.	TGTGCCAGCAGATGGGACGGGAATTCACCCCTCCACTTT	CASRWDGNSPLHF
TRBV7-6	.	TRBJ2-1	14	.	TGTGCCAGCAGCTTAGATGCTGGGGTGCTAGAGCAGTTCTTC	CASSLDAGVLEQFF
TRBV29-1	.	TRBJ1-2	13	TRBD1	TGCAGCGTTGAAGCAGGGGGAGACTATGGCTACACCTTC	CSVEAGGDYGYTF
TRBV7-3	once	TRBJ1-1	14	.	TGTGCCAGCAGCTCCGGGACGGGGAACACTGAAGCTTTCTTT	CASSSGTGNTEAFF
TRBV6-4	.	TRBJ1-1	13	.	TGTGCCAGTAGGGATCACATGAACACTGAAGCTTTCTTT	CASRDHMNTEAFF
TRBV30	.	TRBJ1-5	13	.	TGTGCCTGGAGGGCAGCACTTGATCAGCCCCAGCATTTT	CAWRAALDQPQHF
TRBV7-3	few	TRBJ2-5	16	TRBD2	TGTGCCAGCAGCCCCAATCGTGGGGGGGGAGTGGAGACCCAGTACTTC	CASSPNRGGGVETQYF
TRBV30	.	TRBJ2-3	12	.	TGTGCCTTGGGTCCCGGCACAGATACGCAGTATTTT	CALGPGTDTQYF
TRBV5-1	.	TRBJ2-1	17	.	TGCGCCAGCAGCTTGACCGTGGGGGGGCAGGTGGGTAATGAGCAGTTCTTC	CASSLTVGGQVGNEQFF
TRBV6-4	.	TRBJ1-5	13	.	TGTGCCAGCAGTAGGGACGGCAATCAGCCCCAGCATTTT	CASSRDGNQPQHF
TRBV18	.	TRBJ2-2	15	TRBD1	TGTGCCAGCTCAGGACAGGGGAGTTCCACCGGGGAGCTGTTTTTT	CASSGQGSSTGELFF
TRBV19	.	TRBJ1-6	13	TRBD1	TGTGCCAGTCTCCCTCAGGGGGCTGGACCCCTCCACTTT	CASLPQGAGPLHF
TRBV7-9	few	TRBJ1-1	11	.	TGTGCCAGCATGGAAAAAACTGAAGCTTTCTTT	CASMEKTEAFF